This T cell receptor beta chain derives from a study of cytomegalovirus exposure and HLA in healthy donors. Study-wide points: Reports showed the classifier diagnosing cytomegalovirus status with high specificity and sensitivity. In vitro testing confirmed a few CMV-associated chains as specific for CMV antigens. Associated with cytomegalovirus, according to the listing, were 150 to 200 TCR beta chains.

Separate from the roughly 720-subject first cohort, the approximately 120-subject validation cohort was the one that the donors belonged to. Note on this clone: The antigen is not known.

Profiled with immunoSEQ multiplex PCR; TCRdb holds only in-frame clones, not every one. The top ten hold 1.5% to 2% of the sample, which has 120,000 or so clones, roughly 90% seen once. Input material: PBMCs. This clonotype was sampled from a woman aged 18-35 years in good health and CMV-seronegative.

CDR3 sequence (DNA): TGTGCCAGCAGTGCGGCGGCCGCGCAGTACACCGGGGAGCTGTTTTTT. The encoded protein is CASSAAAAQYTGELFF. The V and J genes are TRBV28 and TRBJ2-2; no definite D call. V shed 5 bases and J shed 3 bases, with 16 bases lying between them. CDR1 and CDR2 from the germline V gene are MDHEN and SYDVKM. The CDR3 runs 16 residues.